This T cell receptor beta chain is drawn from a study of graft-versus-host responses after intestinal transplantation. Overall study context: Each transplant was multivisceral, liver-intestinal, or isolated intestinal. Every one of the recipients received anti-thymocyte globulin induction and afterwards took tacrolimus and steroids for about 3 years. Overall study results and limits: High graft-versus-host to host-versus-graft clonal ratios were found in allografts of patients who had graft-donor T cell macrochimerism. Circulating GvH clones peaking coincided with falling HvG clones soon after transplant.

Details on this clone: Its antigen is not known.

Assay: immunoSEQ multiplex PCR; the TCRdb copy retains only in-frame clones and omits some. The data contain 35,000 to 40,000 clones, about 90% of them seen just once; the ten biggest clones take up 18%. V lost 2 bases and J lost 2, with 7 bases in between. There are 14 residues in the CDR3. Germline loops: CDR1 ENHRY, CDR2 SYGVKD. Both intraepithelial and lamina propria lymphocytes were released by processing graft tissue. The J gene is TRBJ1-5, the V gene TRBV10-3, with a tentative D call TRBD1 (5 bases). This clonotype originated in a human patient who received an intestinal transplant, so some T cells may come from the graft donor. Source: ileum tissue, taken more than 200 days after intestinal transplant. In DNA, the CDR3 is TGTGCCATCAGTGAGAGGGGCGGCAATCAGCCCCAGCATTTT. This translates into CAISERGGNQPQHF.